This passage covers 13 T cell receptor beta chains from one sample sequenced in a study of blood T cell repertoires in COVID-19 (TCRdb year 2020). The library relied on the immunoSEQ multiplex PCR assay. Here the immuneACCESS table is served through TCRdb, limited to in-frame sequences with V and J called. Missing clones are a known gap in these copies; in checked studies unresolved V genes cover under half, and the rest lacks a known reason. Here the sample has some 200,000 clones; roughly 87% occur a single time. The ten largest make up around 2.3% of the sample. Sequencing was done on a sample of PBMCs or T cells enriched from blood (not recorded which). The receptors were gathered from a woman in her 30s who had recovered from COVID-19.

This chain uses TRBV6-5 with TRBJ2-1; D perhaps matches TRBD1 (6 bases). Germline CDR1 MNHEY, CDR2 SVGAGI. V lost 7 bases to trimming and J lost 5 bases, with 15 bases between them. The CDR3 runs 14 residues. CDR3 residues: CASNYGTQNNEQFF. In DNA form, the CDR3 reads TGTGCCAGCAACTACGGGACACAGAACAATGAGCAGTTCTTC.

V is TRBV9 and J is TRBJ2-7, with 8 positions matching TRBD1. This CDR3 has 15 amino acids. Per the germline V gene, CDR1 is SGDLS and CDR2 is YYNGEE. V dropped 0 bases and J dropped 5; count of bases not matched to a gene: 7. The CDR3 nucleotides read TGTGCCAGCAGCGTAGATCGGGGACAGGCCCACGAGCAGTACTTC. This sequence encodes CASSVDRGQAHEQYF.

The J gene is TRBJ1-1, the V gene TRBV4-3; D unresolved. Germline-derived CDR1 and CDR2 are LGHNA and YSLEER. V was clipped by 1 base and J by 4 bases, with 13 bases between them. The length of the CDR3 is 15 residues. In nucleotides, the CDR3 is TGCGCCAGCAGCCAAGTCCGAGGGCTAGGCACTGAAGCTTTCTTT. It translates to CASSQVRGLGTEAFF.

V and J are TRBV19 and TRBJ1-2; 7 bases are a match to TRBD1. V lost 6 bases to trimming and J lost 8 bases; unmatched junction nucleotides: 9. This CDR3 region has 13 residues. Germline V gene lookup returns CDR1 LNHDA and CDR2 SQIVND (reference sequence). The CDR3, as DNA: TGTGCCAGTAGCCCGACAGGGCCATACGGCTACACCTTC. Translation: CASSPTGPYGYTF. Complete variable domain (other parts from reference TRBV19 and TRBJ1-2): DGGITQSPKYLFRKEGQNVTLSCEQNLNHDAMYWYRQDPGQGLRLIYYSQIVNDFQKGDIAEGYSVSREKKESFPLTVTSAQKNPTAFYLCASSPTGPYGYTFGSGTRLTVV.

This chain links TRBV7-2 with TRBJ1-1; no definite D call. This CDR3 is built from 12 residues. The germline V gene encodes CDR1 SGHTA and CDR2 FQGNSA. Trimming removed 2 bases at V and 5 bases at J, with 6 bases between. The CDR3 region is CASSLTRTEAFF. Written as DNA, the CDR3 is TGTGCCAGCAGCTTAACGAGGACTGAAGCTTTCTTT.

The chain carries TRBV7-2 and TRBJ1-2; 8 bases are shared with TRBD1. Per germline, CDR1 SGHTA and CDR2 FQGNSA. V shed 1 base and J 8 bases; nucleotides not matched to a gene: 12. The CDR3 sequence is 16 residues long. In nucleotides, the CDR3 is TGTGCCAGCAGCTTAGGGTTGGACAGGGCGTTCTTGGGCTACACCTTC. Translated, it gives CASSLGLDRAFLGYTF.

This clone appeared a single time. CDR3 DNA: TGTGCCAGCAGTTACGAACGCGAACAGGGGGCTGAGAATTCACCCCTCCACTTT. This codes for CASSYEREQGAENSPLHF. This chain connects TRBV27 to TRBJ1-6; 9 bases agree with TRBD1. Germline loops: CDR1 MNHEY, CDR2 SMNVEV (reference sequence). Losses at the gene ends were 4 bases for V and 7 bases for J; bases not matched to a gene: 14. The CDR3 is 18 residues long.

The chain carries TRBV10-3 and TRBJ2-7; D unresolved. Germline CDR1 and CDR2: ENHRY and SYGVKD. V dropped 4 bases and J dropped 4 bases, with 23 bases sitting between them. The CDR3 contains 17 residues. The CDR3 loop reads CAISGIKITEFMYEQYF. CDR3 DNA: TGTGCCATCAGTGGCATTAAAATTACAGAATTTATGTACGAGCAGTACTTC.

CDR3 nucleotides: TGTGCCAGCAGTTATGGGACAGGGGGCGTTCCGTATGGCTACACCTTC. The encoded protein is CASSYGTGGVPYGYTF. This rearrangement joins TRBV6-5 to TRBJ1-2; 12 bases fit TRBD1. The V and J ends lost 3 bases and 5 bases, in that order; junction bases with no gene match: 7. Germline V gene lookup returns CDR1 MNHEY and CDR2 SVGAGI. The CDR3 is 16 amino acids.

This sequence joins TRBV10-2 and TRBJ2-5, with D perhaps matching TRBD2 (5 bases). Germline V gives CDR1 WSHSY, CDR2 SAAADI. Trimming shortened V by 0 bases and J by 0 bases, and 8 bases separated the two germline ends. This CDR3 region has 15 residues. The CDR3 loop reads CASSESGRDQETQYF. Written as DNA, the CDR3 is TGCGCCAGCAGTGAGTCTGGGCGGGACCAAGAGACCCAGTACTTC.

The chain's CDR3 is CAWSGTGTTSYEQYF. The CDR3 nucleotides are TGTGCCTGGAGTGGGACAGGGACCACCTCCTACGAGCAGTACTTC. This chain joins TRBV30 and TRBJ2-7; TRBD1 matches at 8 bases. Trimming removed 1 base from V and 0 bases from J; junction bases left unmatched: 5. CDR1 and CDR2 (germline): GTSNPN, SVGIG (reference sequence). The CDR3 sequence is 15 residues long.

The V gene is TRBV19, the J gene TRBJ2-5, with D possibly matching TRBD1 (5 bases). V dropped 6 bases and J dropped 2 bases, with 16 bases sitting between them. CDR1 is LNHDA, CDR2 SQIVND, per germline (reference sequence). This CDR3 is 15 amino acids long. The CDR3 DNA reads as TGTGCCAGTAGACAGGTAGGGCAGAAACAAGAGACCCAGTACTTC. Translating it yields CASRQVGQKQETQYF. The full variable domain, completed using reference TRBV19 and TRBJ2-5, is DGGITQSPKYLFRKEGQNVTLSCEQNLNHDAMYWYRQDPGQGLRLIYYSQIVNDFQKGDIAEGYSVSREKKESFPLTVTSAQKNPTAFYLCASRQVGQKQETQYFGPGTRLLVL.

The chain employs TRBV15 and TRBJ2-5; D is unresolved. The germline V gene has CDR1 LNHNV and CDR2 YYDKDF (reference sequence). This CDR3 is built from 13 residues. Trimming left V 1 base short and J 2 bases short, with 5 bases between. DNA for the CDR3: TGTGCCACCAGCAGAGTCCAGCAAGAGACCCAGTACTTC. Amino acid sequence: CATSRVQQETQYF. Filled out from reference TRBV15 and TRBJ2-5, the complete variable domain reads DAMVIQNPRYQVTQFGKPVTLSCSQTLNHNVMYWYQQKSSQAPKLLFHYYDKDFNNEADTPDNFQSRRPNTSFCFLDIRSPGLGDTAMYLCATSRVQQETQYFGPGTRLLVL.